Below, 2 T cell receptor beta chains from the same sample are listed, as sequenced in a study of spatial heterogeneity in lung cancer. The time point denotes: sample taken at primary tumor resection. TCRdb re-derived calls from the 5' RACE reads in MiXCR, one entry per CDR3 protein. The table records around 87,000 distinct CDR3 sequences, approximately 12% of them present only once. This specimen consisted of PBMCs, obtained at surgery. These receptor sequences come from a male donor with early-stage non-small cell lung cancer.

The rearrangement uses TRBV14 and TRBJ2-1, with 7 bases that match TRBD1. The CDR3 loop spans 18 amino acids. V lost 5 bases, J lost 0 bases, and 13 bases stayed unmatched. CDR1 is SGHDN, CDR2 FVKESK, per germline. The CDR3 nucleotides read TGTGCCAGCAGCAACCGGGACAGCTTCCTTCTCTCCTACAATGAGCAGTTCTTC. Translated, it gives CASSNRDSFLLSYNEQFF.

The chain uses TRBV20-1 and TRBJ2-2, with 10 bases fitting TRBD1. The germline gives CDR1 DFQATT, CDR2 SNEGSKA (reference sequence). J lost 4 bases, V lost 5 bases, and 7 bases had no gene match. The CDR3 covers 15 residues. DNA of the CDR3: TGCAGTGCTGGCGGGACAGGGGTGGCCACCGGGGAGCTGTTTTTT. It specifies CSAGGTGVATGELFF.